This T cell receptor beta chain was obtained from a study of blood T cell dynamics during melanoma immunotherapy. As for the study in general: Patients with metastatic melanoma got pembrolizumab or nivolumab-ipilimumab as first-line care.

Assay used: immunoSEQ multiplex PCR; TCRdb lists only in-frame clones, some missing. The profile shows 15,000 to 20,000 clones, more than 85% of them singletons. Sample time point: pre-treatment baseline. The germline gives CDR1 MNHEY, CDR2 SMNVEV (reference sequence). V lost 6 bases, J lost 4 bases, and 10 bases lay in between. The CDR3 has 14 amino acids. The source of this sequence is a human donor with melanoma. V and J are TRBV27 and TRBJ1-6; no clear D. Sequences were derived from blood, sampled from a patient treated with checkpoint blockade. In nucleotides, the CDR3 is TGTGCCAGCAGGGGAGATGCTTATAATTCACCCCTCCACTTT. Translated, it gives CASRGDAYNSPLHF.